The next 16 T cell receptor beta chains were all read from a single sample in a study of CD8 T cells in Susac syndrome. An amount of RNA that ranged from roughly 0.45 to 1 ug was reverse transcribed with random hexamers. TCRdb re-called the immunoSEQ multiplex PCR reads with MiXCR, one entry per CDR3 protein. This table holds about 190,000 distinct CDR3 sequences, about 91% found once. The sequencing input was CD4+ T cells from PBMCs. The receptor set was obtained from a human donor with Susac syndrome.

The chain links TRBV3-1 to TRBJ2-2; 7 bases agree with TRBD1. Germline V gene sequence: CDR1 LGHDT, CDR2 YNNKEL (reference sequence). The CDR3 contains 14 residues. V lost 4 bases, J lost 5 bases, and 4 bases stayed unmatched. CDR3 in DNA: TGTGCCAGCAGCCTTCAGGGGGATACCGGGGAGCTGTTTTTT. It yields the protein CASSLQGDTGELFF.

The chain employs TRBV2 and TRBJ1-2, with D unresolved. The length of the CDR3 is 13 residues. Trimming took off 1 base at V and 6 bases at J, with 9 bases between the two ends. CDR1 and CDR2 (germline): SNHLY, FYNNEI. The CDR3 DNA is TGTGCCAGCAGTGAAGGATCCCCCGATGGCTACACCTTC. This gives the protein CASSEGSPDGYTF.

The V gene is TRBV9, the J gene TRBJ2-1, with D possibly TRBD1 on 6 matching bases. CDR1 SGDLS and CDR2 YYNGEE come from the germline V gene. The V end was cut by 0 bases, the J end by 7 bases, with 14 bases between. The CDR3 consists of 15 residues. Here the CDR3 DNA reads TGTGCCAGCAGCGTAGTCGTGGGGGCGGTTAATGAGCAGTTCTTC. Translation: CASSVVVGAVNEQFF.

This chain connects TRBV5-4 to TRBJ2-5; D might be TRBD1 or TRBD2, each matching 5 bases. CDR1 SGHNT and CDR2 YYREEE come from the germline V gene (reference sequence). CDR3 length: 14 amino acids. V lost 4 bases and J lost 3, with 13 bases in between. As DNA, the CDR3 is TGTGCCAGCAGCGTTTCCGGGACGAAAGAGACCCAGTACTTC. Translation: CASSVSGTKETQYF.

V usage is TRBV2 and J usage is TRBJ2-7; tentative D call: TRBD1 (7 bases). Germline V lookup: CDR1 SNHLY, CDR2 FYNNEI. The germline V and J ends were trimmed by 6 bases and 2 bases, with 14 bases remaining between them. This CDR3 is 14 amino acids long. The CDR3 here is CASRGGRGAYEQYF. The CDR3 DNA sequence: TGTGCCAGCAGGGGAGGCAGGGGGGCCTACGAGCAGTACTTC.

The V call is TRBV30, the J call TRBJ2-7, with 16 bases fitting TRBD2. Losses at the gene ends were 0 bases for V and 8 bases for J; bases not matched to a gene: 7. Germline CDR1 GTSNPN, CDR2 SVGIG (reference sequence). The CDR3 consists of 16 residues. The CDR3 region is CAWSVGGLAGGKKQYF. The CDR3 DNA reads TGTGCCTGGAGTGTAGGGGGACTAGCGGGGGGGAAAAAGCAGTACTTC.

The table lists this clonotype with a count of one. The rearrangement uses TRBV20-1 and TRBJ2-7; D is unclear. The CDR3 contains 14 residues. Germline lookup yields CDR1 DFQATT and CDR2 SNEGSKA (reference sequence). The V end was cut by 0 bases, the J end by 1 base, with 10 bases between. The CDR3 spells CSARDARRSYEQYF. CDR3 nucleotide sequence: TGCAGTGCTAGAGATGCTAGGCGGTCCTACGAGCAGTACTTC.

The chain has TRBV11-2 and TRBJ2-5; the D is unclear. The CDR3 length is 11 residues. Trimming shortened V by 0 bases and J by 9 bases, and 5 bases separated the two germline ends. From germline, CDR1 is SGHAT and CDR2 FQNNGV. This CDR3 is CASSLEISQYF. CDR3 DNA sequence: TGTGCCAGCAGCTTAGAAATCTCCCAGTACTTC.

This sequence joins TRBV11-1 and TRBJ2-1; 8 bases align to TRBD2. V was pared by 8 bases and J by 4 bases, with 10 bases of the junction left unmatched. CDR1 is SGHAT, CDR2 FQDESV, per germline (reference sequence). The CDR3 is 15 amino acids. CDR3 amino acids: CASRMLAGGYNEQFF. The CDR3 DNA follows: TGTGCCAGCCGCATGCTGGCGGGAGGTTACAATGAGCAGTTCTTC.

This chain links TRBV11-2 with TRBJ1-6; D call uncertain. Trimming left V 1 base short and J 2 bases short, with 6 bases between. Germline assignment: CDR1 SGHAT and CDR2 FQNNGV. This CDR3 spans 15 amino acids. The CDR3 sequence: CASSLGQAYNSPLHF. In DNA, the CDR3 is TGTGCCAGCAGCTTAGGGCAGGCCTATAATTCACCCCTCCACTTT.

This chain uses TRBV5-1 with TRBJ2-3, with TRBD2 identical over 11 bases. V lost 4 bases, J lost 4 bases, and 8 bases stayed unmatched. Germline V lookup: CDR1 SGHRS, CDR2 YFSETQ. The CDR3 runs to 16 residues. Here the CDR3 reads CASSAAGTSGADTQYF. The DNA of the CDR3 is TGCGCCAGCAGCGCAGCCGGGACTAGCGGAGCAGATACGCAGTATTTT.

The CDR3, as DNA: TGTGCCAGTAGCAACCAGGGGAAAGAGACCCAGTACTTC. This sequence encodes CASSNQGKETQYF. The rearrangement links TRBV19 to TRBJ2-5; D may be TRBD1 (6 bases). Germline lookup yields CDR1 LNHDA and CDR2 SQIVND (reference sequence). V was trimmed by 6 bases and J by 3 bases, leaving 11 bases between them. CDR3 length: 13 amino acids.

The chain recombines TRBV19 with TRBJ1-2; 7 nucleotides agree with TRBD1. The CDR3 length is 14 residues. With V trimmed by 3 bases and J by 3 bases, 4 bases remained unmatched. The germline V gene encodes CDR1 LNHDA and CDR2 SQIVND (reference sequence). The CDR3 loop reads CASSIDRAYYGYTF. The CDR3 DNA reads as TGTGCCAGTAGTATCGACAGGGCCTACTATGGCTACACCTTC. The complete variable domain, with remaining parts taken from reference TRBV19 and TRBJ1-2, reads DGGITQSPKYLFRKEGQNVTLSCEQNLNHDAMYWYRQDPGQGLRLIYYSQIVNDFQKGDIAEGYSVSREKKESFPLTVTSAQKNPTAFYLCASSIDRAYYGYTFGSGTRLTVV.

In nucleotides, the CDR3 is TGTGCCAGCAGCCCTAACCCCGGGACCATGGTGAATGAGCAGTTCTTC. Translated: CASSPNPGTMVNEQFF. V usage is TRBV6-1 and J usage is TRBJ2-1, with D tentatively TRBD1 or TRBD2 (5 bases each). Per the germline V gene, CDR1 is MNHNS and CDR2 is SASEGT. This CDR3 is built from 16 residues. With 6 bases removed from V and 7 bases from J, the gap between germline ends came to 22 bases.

In DNA, the CDR3 is TGTGCCAGCAGCTTTGGGCACAGTGCAACTAATGAAAAACTGTTTTTT. This encodes CASSFGHSATNEKLFF. The chain employs TRBV5-8 and TRBJ1-4, with D unclear. The germline CDR1 and CDR2 sequences are SGHTS and YDEGEE. Trimming removed 2 bases at V and 0 bases at J, with 11 bases between. The CDR3 is made up of 16 amino acids.

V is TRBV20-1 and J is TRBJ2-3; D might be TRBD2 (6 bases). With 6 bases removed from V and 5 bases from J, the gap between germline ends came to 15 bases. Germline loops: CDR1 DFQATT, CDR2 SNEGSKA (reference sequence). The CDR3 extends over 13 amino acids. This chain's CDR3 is CSAPGTEGDTQYF. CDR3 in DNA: TGCAGTGCCCCCGGGACTGAGGGAGATACGCAGTATTTT.